These 27 T cell receptor beta chains were all obtained from the same sample, sequenced in a study of vaccination and CD4 T cells after COVID-19. Documented treatment: roughly 10-day PBMC culture with coronavirus spike peptide pools or control peptides (ViraFEST assay). These receptors' antigens are unknown. Oncomine TCR Beta short-read sequencing was applied to DNA from cultured CD4+ T cells. MiXCR, run by TCRdb on the PCR reads, gives a single entry per CDR3 protein. This sample has some 12,000 distinct CDR3 sequences, with approximately 49% found just once. Sequencing input: CD4+ T cells from blood, cultured in vitro. The receptors come from a human donor who had recovered from COVID-19.

This clonotype has just one count. The rearrangement uses TRBV12-3 or TRBV12-4 and TRBJ1-5, with D possibly TRBD1 on 6 matching bases. This CDR3 is 13 amino acids long. Trimming took off 5 bases at V and 4 bases at J, with 9 bases between the two ends. DNA of the CDR3: TGTGCCAGCAGTGGACAGCCTAATCAGCCCCAGCATTTT. Translated, it gives CASSGQPNQPQHF.

V and J are TRBV20-1 and TRBJ2-3; no reliable D call. V lost 3 bases, J lost 4 bases, and 11 bases lay in between. From germline, CDR1 is DFQATT and CDR2 SNEGSKA (reference sequence). This CDR3 comprises 13 residues. In DNA form, the CDR3 reads TGCAGTGCTAGGCCCTACTCAGCAGATACGCAGTATTTT. Its translation is CSARPYSADTQYF.

Notes on this clonotype: Compared with germline, one end of the junction differs, possibly owing to a read error. The V and J genes are TRBV7-9 and TRBJ2-7; the match to TRBD2 covers 10 bases. Germline V CDR1 and CDR2: SEHNR, FQNEAQ (reference sequence). The CDR3 length is 15 residues. This chain's CDR3 is CASSFSGRQFDEQYF. CDR3 in DNA: TGCGCCAGCAGCTTTAGCGGGAGGCAGTTCGACGAGCAGTACTTC.

V and J are TRBV20-1 and TRBJ1-4; possibly TRBD1 for D (6 bases). The V gene's germline CDR1 is DFQATT and CDR2 SNEGSKA (reference sequence). Trimming removed 5 bases from V and 0 bases from J, with 10 bases in between. The CDR3 is 14 residues long. The CDR3 loop reads CSALDRATNEKLFF. CDR3 bases: TGCAGTGCTCTGGACAGAGCAACTAATGAAAAACTGTTTTTT.

The genes are TRBV20-1 and TRBJ2-2; 9 positions match TRBD1. The trim removed 2 bases at V and 0 bases at J, leaving 10 bases unmatched. The length of the CDR3 is 18 residues. Germline V lookup: CDR1 DFQATT, CDR2 SNEGSKA (reference sequence). The CDR3 loop is CSARSFPGQGTNTGELFF. The CDR3, as DNA: TGCAGTGCTAGATCCTTTCCGGGACAGGGCACGAACACCGGGGAGCTGTTTTTT.

The genes are TRBV5-1 and TRBJ1-5; D perhaps matches TRBD1 (6 bases). CDR3 size: 15 residues. Germline V gene data show CDR1 as SGHRS and CDR2 as YFSETQ. Trimming removed 4 bases from V and 5 bases from J, with 16 bases in between. The DNA for the CDR3 is TGCGCCAGCAGCAAAGCAGGGGTATCGGATCAGCCCCAGCATTTT. Translating gives CASSKAGVSDQPQHF.

The sample holds a few counts of this clonotype. The J gene is TRBJ2-7, the V gene TRBV6-5; perhaps TRBD2 as D (5 bases). CDR1 and CDR2 from the germline V gene are MNHEY and SVGAGI. V lost 0 bases, J lost 1 base, and 16 bases lay in between. This CDR3 is 17 amino acids long. CDR3 region: CASSYSRSRAESYEQYF. The CDR3 DNA reads TGTGCCAGCAGTTACTCTAGGTCGAGGGCGGAGTCCTACGAGCAGTACTTC.

The chain has TRBV6-5 and TRBJ1-3; D remains unclear. This CDR3 has 16 amino acids. V lost 4 bases to trimming and J lost 0 bases, with 13 bases between them. The germline V gene has CDR1 MNHEY and CDR2 SVGAGI. CDR3 amino acids: CASSSPRVRSGNTIYF. As DNA, the CDR3 is TGTGCCAGCAGTTCCCCGCGGGTCCGCTCTGGAAACACCATATATTTT.

The chain combines TRBV2 with TRBJ2-4, with D perhaps being TRBD1 or TRBD2 (6 bases each). Trimming removed 7 bases from V and 3 bases from J, with 16 bases in between. Germline V gene lookup returns CDR1 SNHLY and CDR2 FYNNEI. The CDR3 length is 15 residues. CDR3 protein: CASKDGGQIKNIQYF. The CDR3 DNA follows: TGTGCCAGCAAAGATGGGGGGCAGATCAAAAACATTCAGTACTTC.

The rearrangement uses TRBV28 and TRBJ2-5; D perhaps matches TRBD1 (5 bases). CDR3 length equals 15 residues. Germline CDR1 is MDHEN and CDR2 is SYDVKM. Trimming shortened V by 3 bases and J by 2 bases, and 13 bases separated the two germline ends. CDR3 coding DNA: TGTGCCAGCAGTTTTGACAGCTCTGTACAAGAGACCCAGTACTTC. Its translation is CASSFDSSVQETQYF.

V usage is TRBV28 and J usage is TRBJ1-2; 7 nucleotides agree with TRBD1. V dropped 6 bases and J dropped 2; count of bases not matched to a gene: 6. Per the germline V gene, CDR1 is MDHEN and CDR2 is SYDVKM. The CDR3 is 14 amino acids. Here the CDR3 reads CASSYTGANYGYTF. The CDR3 DNA follows: TGTGCCAGCAGCTATACAGGGGCAAACTATGGCTACACCTTC.

The chain combines TRBV12-3 or TRBV12-4 with TRBJ2-5, with 11 nucleotides matching TRBD2. The V and J ends lost 6 bases and 4 bases, in that order; junction bases with no gene match: 4. The CDR3 sequence is 14 residues long. Here the CDR3 reads CASSQTSGTETQYF. The DNA of the CDR3 is TGTGCCAGCAGCCAGACTAGCGGGACAGAGACCCAGTACTTC.

The chain recombines TRBV30 with TRBJ1-2; tentative D call: TRBD1 (5 bases). The CDR3 extends over 12 amino acids. CDR1 is GTSNPN, CDR2 SVGIG, per germline (reference sequence). The ends were cut back, 4 bases at V and 5 bases at J, with 11 bases in the middle. This CDR3 reads CAWKRGVYGYTF. In DNA form, the CDR3 reads TGTGCCTGGAAAAGGGGCGTTTATGGCTACACCTTC.

This chain uses TRBV30 with TRBJ1-5; 10 nucleotides match TRBD1. With 2 bases clipped from V and 5 bases from J, the junction kept 3 bases outside the gene matches. The CDR3 extends over 14 amino acids. Per the germline V gene, CDR1 is GTSNPN and CDR2 is SVGIG (reference sequence). The CDR3 DNA reads as TGTGCCTGGAGTTTGACAGGGGGCGATCAGCCCCAGCATTTT. It encodes CAWSLTGGDQPQHF. Together with reference TRBV30 and TRBJ1-5, the CDR3 gives the full variable domain: SQTIHQWPATLVQPVGSPLSLECTVEGTSNPNLYWYRQAAGRGLQLLFYSVGIGQISSEVPQNLSASRPQDRQFILSSKKLLLSDSGFYLCAWSLTGGDQPQHFGDGTRLSIL.

The chain couples TRBV7-2 to TRBJ1-5, with a weak D call TRBD1 (5 bases). Germline CDR1 is SGHTA and CDR2 is FQGNSA. This CDR3 region has 13 residues. Trimming took off 4 bases at V and 7 bases at J, with 11 bases between the two ends. In DNA form, the CDR3 reads TGTGCCAGCAGCTCTAGGTCAGGGCAGCCCCAGCATTTT. As protein: CASSSRSGQPQHF.

This clonotype was counted a few times. The chain combines TRBV2 with TRBJ1-2; no reliable D call. V was shortened by 2 bases and J by 4 bases, with 11 bases between the two germline ends. CDR3 length: 14 residues. Germline CDR1 is SNHLY and CDR2 is FYNNEI. The CDR3 loop reads CASSEHFTGYGYTF. As DNA, the CDR3 is TGTGCCAGCAGTGAACACTTTACGGGCTATGGCTACACCTTC.

The chain joins TRBV20-1 to TRBJ2-7; D call uncertain. Germline CDR1 is DFQATT and CDR2 is SNEGSKA (reference sequence). Between the trimmed V and J ends, which lost 7 bases and 1 base, there was a span of 8 bases. The CDR3 consists of 11 residues. CDR3 sequence: CSVVRSYEQYF. The CDR3 DNA follows: TGCAGTGTCGTCAGATCCTACGAGCAGTACTTC.

V gene TRBV7-8 combines with J gene TRBJ2-7; D unclear. V was clipped by 1 base and J by 2 bases, with 9 bases between them. The germline V gene has CDR1 SGHVS and CDR2 FQNEAQ. The CDR3 extends over 14 amino acids. This chain's CDR3 is CASSLEVVAYEQYF. The CDR3 DNA reads TGTGCCAGCAGCTTAGAAGTCGTAGCCTACGAGCAGTACTTC.

This clonotype has just a few counts. The DNA of the CDR3 is TGTGCCAGCAGTTACACAGGGATGAATTCACCCCTCCACTTT. Translation gives CASSYTGMNSPLHF. This chain links TRBV6-2 or TRBV6-3 with TRBJ1-6, with D perhaps TRBD1 (6 bases). The ends were cut back, 2 bases at V and 7 bases at J, with 9 bases in the middle. The CDR3 has 14 residues. Germline CDR1 and CDR2: MNHEY and SVGEGT.

This clonotype has only a few counts. The chain couples TRBV18 to TRBJ1-1; D remains unclear. Trimming left V 2 bases short and J 0 bases short, with 4 bases between. Germline V gives CDR1 KGHSH, CDR2 LQKENI. The CDR3 loop spans 13 amino acids. This CDR3 is CASSPGLNTEAFF. Written as DNA, the CDR3 is TGTGCCAGCTCACCAGGGTTGAACACTGAAGCTTTCTTT. Full variable domain (remainder filled in from reference TRBV18 and TRBJ1-1): NAGVMQNPRHLVRRRGQEARLRCSPMKGHSHVYWYRQLPEEGLKFMVYLQKENIIDESGMPKERFSAEFPKEGPSILRIQQVVRGDSAAYFCASSPGLNTEAFFGQGTRLTVV.

The gene calls are TRBV2 and TRBJ1-5; D is ambiguous. Germline V CDR1 and CDR2: SNHLY, FYNNEI. CDR3 length equals 12 residues. V lost 4 bases to trimming and J lost 5 bases, with 6 bases between them. Written as DNA, the CDR3 is TGTGCCAGCAGTGGACCCTATCAGCCCCAGCATTTT. Its protein product is CASSGPYQPQHF.

V is TRBV20-1 and J is TRBJ2-2; 9 bases are shared with TRBD2. After removal of 6 bases from V and 5 bases from J, the junction contained 10 bases not matched to a gene. Germline V lookup: CDR1 DFQATT, CDR2 SNEGSKA (reference sequence). The CDR3 is made up of 15 amino acids. CDR3: CSAAPGLASTGELFF. CDR3 DNA: TGCAGTGCGGCTCCGGGACTAGCCTCGACCGGGGAGCTGTTTTTT.

This chain joins TRBV12-3 or TRBV12-4 and TRBJ2-5, with TRBD2 identical over 11 bases. The J segment lost 4 bases and the V segment lost 7 bases, leaving 2 bases of the junction unmatched. This CDR3 has 13 residues. The CDR3: CASKGTSGETQYF. CDR3 nucleotide sequence: TGTGCCAGCAAGGGGACTAGCGGAGAGACCCAGTACTTC.

A few counts support this clonotype. This sequence joins TRBV7-9 and TRBJ2-2; 9 bases are shared with TRBD1. Germline CDR1 SEHNR, CDR2 FQNEAQ (reference sequence). This CDR3 comprises 17 residues. V lost 2 bases to trimming and J lost 3 bases; unmatched junction nucleotides: 7. DNA for the CDR3: TGTGCCAGCAGCTTAAACCCGGGACAGGGAGACACCGGGGAGCTGTTTTTT. Protein sequence: CASSLNPGQGDTGELFF.

CDR3 in amino acids: CSARGGTGAAYEQYF. CDR3 sequence (DNA): TGCAGTGCTAGAGGGGGGACAGGGGCGGCCTACGAGCAGTACTTC. The genes are TRBV20-1 and TRBJ2-7; 10 bases match TRBD1. Trimming removed 1 base from V and 2 bases from J; junction bases left unmatched: 5. In germline, CDR1 is DFQATT, CDR2 SNEGSKA (reference sequence). The CDR3 totals 15 residues.

The chain uses TRBV28 and TRBJ2-5; D may be TRBD1 (5 bases). V was pared by 3 bases and J by 0 bases, with 17 bases between. The germline V gene has CDR1 MDHEN and CDR2 SYDVKM. The CDR3 runs to 17 residues. CDR3 protein: CASSFFRPQGHQETQYF. As DNA, the CDR3 is TGTGCCAGCAGTTTTTTTAGGCCTCAGGGCCACCAAGAGACCCAGTACTTC.

This clonotype was detected a few times. The chain combines TRBV20-1 with TRBJ1-2; 9 bases match TRBD1. The ends lost 1 base at V and 4 bases at J; junction bases unmatched: 10. CDR3 length equals 16 residues. Per germline, CDR1 DFQATT and CDR2 SNEGSKA (reference sequence). The CDR3 DNA reads as TGCAGTGCTAGAGGGACAGGGGATAAATTCGGCTATGGCTACACCTTC. It translates to CSARGTGDKFGYGYTF.